Listed below are T cell receptor beta chains from one sample, sequenced in a study of blood T cell repertoires in COVID-19. Only in-frame clones appear in the TCRdb table, and some are missing; sequencing was by immunoSEQ multiplex PCR. The sample holds over 200,000 clones, roughly nine tenths seen once. What was sequenced was PBMCs or T cells enriched from blood (not recorded which). The receptors come from a woman aged 45 to 65 in a cohort exposed to, infected with or recovered from COVID-19 (not recorded which). The CDR3 runs from the conserved cysteine through the conserved F or W. Each record gives: CDR3 DNA, CDR3 protein, J gene, D gene, V gene, clone size, CDR3 length. D genes are given only for firm matches. The size of a clone is reported for some rows only, either as once, few or many, or as a class for expanded clones.

cdr3_nt: TGTGCCAGCAGCTCAGGACAGGGGACTAACTATGGCTACACCTTC
cdr3_aa: CASSSGQGTNYGYTF
j_call: TRBJ1-2
d_call: TRBD1
v_call: TRBV11-1
clone_size: -
cdr3_length: 15

cdr3_nt: TGTGCCAGCAGCCTCGGACAGGGATACTCTAACTATGGCTACACCTTC
cdr3_aa: CASSLGQGYSNYGYTF
j_call: TRBJ1-2
d_call: TRBD1
v_call: TRBV7-6
clone_size: -
cdr3_length: 16

cdr3_nt: TGTGCCAGCAGCTCCAACATCGGGGGTAGCTCTCAGTACTTC
cdr3_aa: CASSSNIGGSSQYF
j_call: TRBJ2-7
d_call: -
v_call: TRBV11-2
clone_size: -
cdr3_length: 14

cdr3_nt: TGTGCCAGCAGCATCGACAGGGAGGCCTATGGCTACACCTTC
cdr3_aa: CASSIDREAYGYTF
j_call: TRBJ1-2
d_call: TRBD1
v_call: TRBV5-4
clone_size: -
cdr3_length: 14

cdr3_nt: TGTGCCTGCCGTGCCCCCGGGACAGGCTCCTACGAGCAGTACTTC
cdr3_aa: CACRAPGTGSYEQYF
j_call: TRBJ2-7
d_call: TRBD1
v_call: TRBV30
clone_size: once
cdr3_length: 15

cdr3_nt: TGTGCCAGCAGCGAGGACAGGGAGATACCAGATACGCAGTATTTT
cdr3_aa: CASSEDREIPDTQYF
j_call: TRBJ2-3
d_call: TRBD1
v_call: TRBV2
clone_size: -
cdr3_length: 15

cdr3_nt: TGTGCCAGCAGCACAAAAGATCGATCACAGGGTAATTCACCCCTCCACTTT
cdr3_aa: CASSTKDRSQGNSPLHF
j_call: TRBJ1-6
d_call: -
v_call: TRBV21-1
clone_size: -
cdr3_length: 17

cdr3_nt: TGTGCCAGCAGTGGGACAGTTGGAGATACGCAGTATTTT
cdr3_aa: CASSGTVGDTQYF
j_call: TRBJ2-3
d_call: -
v_call: TRBV2
clone_size: once
cdr3_length: 13

cdr3_nt: TGTGCCTGGAGTGCGGACAGGGTGGGCGAGCAGTACTTC
cdr3_aa: CAWSADRVGEQYF
j_call: TRBJ2-7
d_call: TRBD1
v_call: TRBV30
clone_size: -
cdr3_length: 13

cdr3_nt: TGCGCCAGCAGCTCCAACTACGAGCAGTACTTC
cdr3_aa: CASSSNYEQYF
j_call: TRBJ2-7
d_call: -
v_call: TRBV5-1
clone_size: -
cdr3_length: 11

cdr3_nt: TGTGCCAGTAGTCCTCCGACAGGGGGCCTCTTCATCCTAAAAAACACCGGGGAGCTGTTTTTT
cdr3_aa: CASSPPTGGLFILKNTGELFF
j_call: TRBJ2-2
d_call: TRBD1
v_call: TRBV19
clone_size: -
cdr3_length: 21

cdr3_nt: TGTGCCAGCAGCCAAGTTGCGGGGGGAAGCCAAGAGACCCAGTACTTC
cdr3_aa: CASSQVAGGSQETQYF
j_call: TRBJ2-5
d_call: TRBD2
v_call: TRBV4-2
clone_size: -
cdr3_length: 16

cdr3_nt: TGTGCCAGCAGCCCGGCCGGCAGGGGGCGAGAGCAGTACTTC
cdr3_aa: CASSPAGRGREQYF
j_call: TRBJ2-7
d_call: TRBD1
v_call: TRBV7-9
clone_size: -
cdr3_length: 14

cdr3_nt: TGTGCCAGCAGCGTGGGACAGCAGACCTACGAGCAGTACTTC
cdr3_aa: CASSVGQQTYEQYF
j_call: TRBJ2-7
d_call: TRBD1
v_call: TRBV9
clone_size: once
cdr3_length: 14

cdr3_nt: TGTGCCAGCAGCTTAATTAGCCAGCGGGGGGGCGGTACGCAGTATTTT
cdr3_aa: CASSLISQRGGGTQYF
j_call: TRBJ2-3
d_call: TRBD2
v_call: TRBV11-2
clone_size: -
cdr3_length: 16

cdr3_nt: TGTGCCAGCACTGGAGACTTTGGGTATGGCTACACCTTC
cdr3_aa: CASTGDFGYGYTF
j_call: TRBJ1-2
d_call: -
v_call: TRBV6-5
clone_size: -
cdr3_length: 13

cdr3_nt: TGTGCCTGGAGTTTGTCCGGGGGGCGGCTGGCTTTCTTT
cdr3_aa: CAWSLSGGRLAFF
j_call: TRBJ1-1
d_call: -
v_call: TRBV30
clone_size: -
cdr3_length: 13

cdr3_nt: TGTGCCTGGAGTGTAGCGGGGGGTTCCGCCTATGGCTACACCTTC
cdr3_aa: CAWSVAGGSAYGYTF
j_call: TRBJ1-2
d_call: -
v_call: TRBV30
clone_size: -
cdr3_length: 15

cdr3_nt: TGCGCCAGCAGTCCAGGGGGTTTGGAAAATTCACCCCTCCACTTT
cdr3_aa: CASSPGGLENSPLHF
j_call: TRBJ1-6
d_call: TRBD1
v_call: TRBV5-1
clone_size: few
cdr3_length: 15

cdr3_nt: TGCGCCAGCAGCTTGGCCAGGACAGACAGCGGCTACACCTTC
cdr3_aa: CASSLARTDSGYTF
j_call: TRBJ1-2
d_call: -
v_call: TRBV5-1
clone_size: -
cdr3_length: 14

cdr3_nt: TGTGCCATCAGGGGCGGGGGGCTGGATTATGGCTACACCTTC
cdr3_aa: CAIRGGGLDYGYTF
j_call: TRBJ1-2
d_call: -
v_call: TRBV6-6
clone_size: -
cdr3_length: 14

cdr3_nt: TGTGCCAGCAGTCAACGCCCACAGATCACAGATACGCAGTATTTT
cdr3_aa: CASSQRPQITDTQYF
j_call: TRBJ2-3
d_call: -
v_call: TRBV6-5
clone_size: -
cdr3_length: 15

cdr3_nt: TGTGCCAGCAGTTCGACCGCGTTACGGGGGTACCGGGACTATGGCTACACCTTC
cdr3_aa: CASSSTALRGYRDYGYTF
j_call: TRBJ1-2
d_call: -
v_call: TRBV27
clone_size: -
cdr3_length: 18

cdr3_nt: TGTGCCAGCATATTGGCGAACACTGAAGCTTTCTTT
cdr3_aa: CASILANTEAFF
j_call: TRBJ1-1
d_call: -
v_call: TRBV28
clone_size: -
cdr3_length: 12

cdr3_nt: TGTGCCACCAGTGACGGCGGGTTACGCCAAGAGACCCAGTACTTC
cdr3_aa: CATSDGGLRQETQYF
j_call: TRBJ2-5
d_call: -
v_call: TRBV24-1
clone_size: -
cdr3_length: 15

cdr3_nt: TGCGCCAGCAGCCAAGATCCCGGACAGTCGAACACTGAAGCTTTCTTT
cdr3_aa: CASSQDPGQSNTEAFF
j_call: TRBJ1-1
d_call: -
v_call: TRBV4-1
clone_size: -
cdr3_length: 16

cdr3_nt: TGTGCCAGTAGTATACGGACAGGATCCTATGGCTACACCTTC
cdr3_aa: CASSIRTGSYGYTF
j_call: TRBJ1-2
d_call: TRBD1
v_call: TRBV19
clone_size: -
cdr3_length: 14

cdr3_nt: TGTGCCTGGATTTGGGGGGGAACTGAAGCTTTCTTT
cdr3_aa: CAWIWGGTEAFF
j_call: TRBJ1-1
d_call: -
v_call: TRBV30
clone_size: -
cdr3_length: 12

cdr3_nt: TGCGCCAGCAGCGCGGGGGGCTCTGGGAACACTGAAGCTTTCTTT
cdr3_aa: CASSAGGSGNTEAFF
j_call: TRBJ1-1
d_call: -
v_call: TRBV5-1
clone_size: -
cdr3_length: 15

cdr3_nt: TGTGCCTGGAGTGTAAGGGGATTCTGGGGCAATCAGCCCCAGCATTTT
cdr3_aa: CAWSVRGFWGNQPQHF
j_call: TRBJ1-5
d_call: -
v_call: TRBV30
clone_size: -
cdr3_length: 16

cdr3_nt: TGTGCCATCAGTGATTTAGTTCTCCAGACTAGCGGGGCTTCTGGGGCCAACGTCCTGACTTTC
cdr3_aa: CAISDLVLQTSGASGANVLTF
j_call: TRBJ2-6
d_call: TRBD2
v_call: TRBV10-3
clone_size: -
cdr3_length: 21

cdr3_nt: TGTGCCACCACCCGGTTTGGCAGGGCCCACGAGCAGTACTTC
cdr3_aa: CATTRFGRAHEQYF
j_call: TRBJ2-7
d_call: -
v_call: TRBV5-6
clone_size: many
cdr3_length: 14

cdr3_nt: TGTGCCAGCAGTCGTTTTTGGGCTAGCGGCTCCTACAATGAGCAGTTCTTC
cdr3_aa: CASSRFWASGSYNEQFF
j_call: TRBJ2-1
d_call: TRBD2
v_call: TRBV7-2
clone_size: -
cdr3_length: 17

cdr3_nt: TGTGCCTGGAGTCCCTCCCTCAACTATGGCTACACCTTC
cdr3_aa: CAWSPSLNYGYTF
j_call: TRBJ1-2
d_call: -
v_call: TRBV30
clone_size: -
cdr3_length: 13

cdr3_nt: TGTGCCAGAAGCGGGGAAGACAGGGTGAGAAACTACGAGCAGTACTTC
cdr3_aa: CARSGEDRVRNYEQYF
j_call: TRBJ2-7
d_call: TRBD1
v_call: TRBV5-3
clone_size: -
cdr3_length: 16

cdr3_nt: TGTGCCAGCAGCTTAGATCAGGGTAGAGGTGGCTACACCTTC
cdr3_aa: CASSLDQGRGGYTF
j_call: TRBJ1-2
d_call: -
v_call: TRBV7-2
clone_size: -
cdr3_length: 14

cdr3_nt: TGTGCCAGCAGTTTCCGGGGGGATCAGCCCCAGCATTTT
cdr3_aa: CASSFRGDQPQHF
j_call: TRBJ1-5
d_call: -
v_call: TRBV6-5
clone_size: -
cdr3_length: 13

cdr3_nt: TGTGCCAGCAGCACCAGCGCACAGGCTTTCTCTGGCTACACCTTC
cdr3_aa: CASSTSAQAFSGYTF
j_call: TRBJ1-2
d_call: -
v_call: TRBV7-9
clone_size: few
cdr3_length: 15

cdr3_nt: TGTGCCAGCAGCCGAGTTTGGGGCAGCGCAGATACGCAGTATTTT
cdr3_aa: CASSRVWGSADTQYF
j_call: TRBJ2-3
d_call: -
v_call: TRBV7-8
clone_size: -
cdr3_length: 15

cdr3_nt: TGTGCCTCGAACAGCCGACCAGTTCGAACCACCGGGGAGCTGTTTTTT
cdr3_aa: CASNSRPVRTTGELFF
j_call: TRBJ2-2
d_call: -
v_call: TRBV10-3
clone_size: -
cdr3_length: 16

cdr3_nt: TGTGCCAGCAGTGGCCTACCCGGCGGGACCCAGTACTTC
cdr3_aa: CASSGLPGGTQYF
j_call: TRBJ2-5
d_call: -
v_call: TRBV2
clone_size: -
cdr3_length: 13

cdr3_nt: TGTGCCAGCAGCTTAGTGACGGCCCCAGGGGACAACGTCCTGACTTTC
cdr3_aa: CASSLVTAPGDNVLTF
j_call: TRBJ2-6
d_call: -
v_call: TRBV7-8
clone_size: -
cdr3_length: 16

cdr3_nt: TGTGCCAGCTCCTGGACAGGGGTAAACACTGAAGCTTTCTTT
cdr3_aa: CASSWTGVNTEAFF
j_call: TRBJ1-1
d_call: TRBD1
v_call: TRBV18
clone_size: -
cdr3_length: 14

cdr3_nt: TGTGCCAGCAGCCAGAACAGGGATACTCAGCCCCAGCATTTT
cdr3_aa: CASSQNRDTQPQHF
j_call: TRBJ1-5
d_call: -
v_call: TRBV3-1/TRBV3-2
clone_size: -
cdr3_length: 14

cdr3_nt: TGTGCCAGCAGCCAATTCACTAGCGGACCCTACGAGCAGTACTTC
cdr3_aa: CASSQFTSGPYEQYF
j_call: TRBJ2-7
d_call: TRBD2
v_call: TRBV3-1/TRBV3-2
clone_size: -
cdr3_length: 15

cdr3_nt: TGTGCCAGTAGTATAGGGGGACTAGCGGGGGTAGAGACCCAGTACTTC
cdr3_aa: CASSIGGLAGVETQYF
j_call: TRBJ2-5
d_call: TRBD2
v_call: TRBV19
clone_size: -
cdr3_length: 16

cdr3_nt: TGTGCCAGCAGACTGACAGAGAACACTGAAGCTTTCTTT
cdr3_aa: CASRLTENTEAFF
j_call: TRBJ1-1
d_call: -
v_call: TRBV6-4
clone_size: -
cdr3_length: 13

cdr3_nt: TGCGCCAGCAGCCCCGGACAGCGCGGTGGGGGCTACACCTTC
cdr3_aa: CASSPGQRGGGYTF
j_call: TRBJ1-2
d_call: -
v_call: TRBV5-1
clone_size: -
cdr3_length: 14

cdr3_nt: TGTGCCAGCAGTTTAAGAGATCTCTCCTATAATTCACCCCTCCACTTT
cdr3_aa: CASSLRDLSYNSPLHF
j_call: TRBJ1-6
d_call: -
v_call: TRBV28
clone_size: -
cdr3_length: 16

cdr3_nt: TGTGCCAGCAGCCCAAGTGGGACAGGGGGAACAGATACGCAGTATTTT
cdr3_aa: CASSPSGTGGTDTQYF
j_call: TRBJ2-3
d_call: TRBD1
v_call: TRBV9
clone_size: -
cdr3_length: 16

cdr3_nt: TGTGCCAGCAGTGATCGGGCAGGGCGCCCTGAAGCTTTCTTT
cdr3_aa: CASSDRAGRPEAFF
j_call: TRBJ1-1
d_call: -
v_call: TRBV2
clone_size: -
cdr3_length: 14

cdr3_nt: TGTGCCAGCCGAGGCAGTAACTATAATTCACCCCTCCACTTT
cdr3_aa: CASRGSNYNSPLHF
j_call: TRBJ1-6
d_call: -
v_call: TRBV7-9
clone_size: once
cdr3_length: 14

cdr3_nt: TGTGCCAGTAGTATAAGGACGGGGAGCTCTGGAAACACCATATATTTT
cdr3_aa: CASSIRTGSSGNTIYF
j_call: TRBJ1-3
d_call: -
v_call: TRBV19
clone_size: -
cdr3_length: 16